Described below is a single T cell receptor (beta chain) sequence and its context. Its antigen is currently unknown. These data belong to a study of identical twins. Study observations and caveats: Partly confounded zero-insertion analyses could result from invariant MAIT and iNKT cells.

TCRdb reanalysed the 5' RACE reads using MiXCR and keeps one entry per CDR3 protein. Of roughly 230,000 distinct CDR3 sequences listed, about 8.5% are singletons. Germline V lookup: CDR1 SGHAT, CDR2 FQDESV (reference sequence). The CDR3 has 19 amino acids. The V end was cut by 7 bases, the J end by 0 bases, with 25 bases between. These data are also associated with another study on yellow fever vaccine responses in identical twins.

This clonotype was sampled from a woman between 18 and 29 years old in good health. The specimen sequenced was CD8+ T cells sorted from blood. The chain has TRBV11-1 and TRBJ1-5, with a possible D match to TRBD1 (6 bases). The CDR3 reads CASNSPKMGRGYSNQPQHF. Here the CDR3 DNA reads TGTGCCAGCAACTCTCCCAAAATGGGCAGGGGCTATAGCAATCAGCCCCAGCATTTT.